The clone carrying this T cell receptor (beta chain) was detected only a few times. The data originate from a study of T-cell reconstitution after alpha-beta-depleted transplantation in children. Trimming removed 5 bases at V and 4 bases at J, with 23 bases between. CDR1 is DFQATT and CDR2 is SNEGSKA in the germline V gene (reference sequence). The length of the CDR3 is 16 residues. Researchers prepared the TCRbeta library using unique molecular identifiers, the study reports. TCRdb passed the PCR reads through MiXCR, listing each CDR3 protein once. Of approximately 400,000 distinct CDR3 sequences in the sample, around 9.9% were seen once.

This sequence originates from a human donor who donated a stem cell graft to a child with acute myeloid leukemia. The V gene is TRBV20-1, the J gene TRBJ1-2; no firm D call. Sequenced here: PBMCs from the stem cell graft donor, sampled from the stem cell graft. Here the CDR3 reads CSAGGFNIRPSYGYTF. CDR3 DNA: TGCAGTGCTGGAGGGTTTAATATTCGTCCCAGCTATGGCTACACCTTC.